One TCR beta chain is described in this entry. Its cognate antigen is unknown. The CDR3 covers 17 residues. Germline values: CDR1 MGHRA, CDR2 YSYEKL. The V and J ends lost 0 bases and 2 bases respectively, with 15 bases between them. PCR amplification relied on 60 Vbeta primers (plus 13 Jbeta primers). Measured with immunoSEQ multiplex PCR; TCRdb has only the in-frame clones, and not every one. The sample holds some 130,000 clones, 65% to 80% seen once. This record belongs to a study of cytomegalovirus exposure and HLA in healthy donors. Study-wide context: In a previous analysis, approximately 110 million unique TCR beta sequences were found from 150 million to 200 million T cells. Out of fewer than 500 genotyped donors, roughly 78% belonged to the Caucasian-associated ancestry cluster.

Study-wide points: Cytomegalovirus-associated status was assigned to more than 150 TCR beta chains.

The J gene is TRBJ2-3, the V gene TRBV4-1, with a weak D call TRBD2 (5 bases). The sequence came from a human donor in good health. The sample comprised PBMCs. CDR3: CASSQDPAGTVTDTQYF. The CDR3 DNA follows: TGCGCCAGCAGCCAAGATCCGGCGGGCACCGTCACAGATACGCAGTATTTT.